This TCR beta chain is drawn from a study of blood T cells in healthy people across ages. The study, taken as a whole, reports: TCR beta diversity was tightly associated with the proportion of naive T cells. Per million T cells, TCR beta diversity dropped about linearly as age rose.

PCR was performed a second time for about 7 to 12 cycles using a sample-barcoded 5' primer and a J-beta primer mix. A template-switch adaptor that had 12 random nucleotides put a tag on each cDNA molecule. MiXCR was run by TCRdb on the 5' RACE reads, yielding one entry per CDR3 protein. The table records hundreds of thousands of distinct CDR3 sequences, around 26% of them present only once. Points on this clonotype: Its antigen is undetermined.

Germline CDR1 is LGHDT and CDR2 is YNNKEL (reference sequence). The CDR3 runs to 14 residues. V gave up 4 bases and J gave up 2 bases, with 11 bases separating them. Per-sample PBMC isolation yielded at least 7 million cells. This clonotype was sampled from a woman of 80 years or more in good health. The J gene is TRBJ1-2, the V gene TRBV3-1; a weak D match, TRBD1 (6 bases). The sequencing sample was made of blood. This CDR3 reads CASSLMGGNYGYTF. CDR3 nucleotides: TGTGCCAGCAGCCTAATGGGGGGCAACTATGGCTACACCTTC.